The sequence of this T cell receptor (beta chain) was determined in a study of T cell repertoires in cytomegalovirus infection. The wider study: Recently identified HLA-C-restricted CMV epitopes and well-studied HLA-B-restricted CMV epitopes were used by the study. Matching HLA type, along with CMV infection, was indicated by public TCR beta signatures. Study-level results: There were carriers of CMV plus the relevant HLA, and cumulative public TCR beta family frequency identified them. CMV-specific TCR beta clonotypes restricted by HLA-C dominated the ex vivo response.

TCRdb reanalysed the reads using MiXCR and keeps one entry per CDR3 protein. In the table there are roughly 570,000 distinct CDR3 sequences, roughly 42% of which are singletons. Worth noting for this clonotype: Its antigen is not known.

Trimming cost V 4 bases and J 2 bases; bases outside gene matches: 7. Germline CDR1 is KGHSH and CDR2 is LQKENI. The CDR3 covers 15 residues. Sequencing used cultured PBMCs, obtained from culture after CMV antigen stimulation. This clonotype was sampled from a human donor in good health (CMV status not recorded). Some clones in this sample may be carry-over from other donors' samples. V is TRBV18 and J is TRBJ2-5; 7 nucleotides agree with TRBD1. CDR3 loop: CASSLGTAPQETQYF. The CDR3 bases are TGTGCCAGCTCACTCGGGACAGCTCCTCAAGAGACCCAGTACTTC.